Sequencing of this T cell receptor (beta chain) was carried out in a study of T-cell reconstitution after alpha-beta-depleted transplantation in children. This clonotype was counted many times. TCRbeta library construction was performed incorporating unique molecular identifiers. TCRdb passed the PCR reads through MiXCR, listing each CDR3 protein once. The data hold roughly 400,000 distinct CDR3 sequences, with 20% observed a single time. The V and J ends lost 0 bases and 1 base respectively, with 16 bases between them. Looked up from germline, CDR1 is DFQATT and CDR2 is SNEGSKA (reference sequence). The CDR3 runs to 16 residues.

The starting material was PBMCs from the stem cell graft donor, obtained from the stem cell graft. This receptor was taken from a human donor who donated a stem cell graft to a child with acute myeloid leukemia. The chain has TRBV20-1 and TRBJ2-7, with D possibly being TRBD2 (6 bases). CDR3 in DNA: TGCAGTGCTAGAGATAGGCATACCGGGACTTCCTACGAGCAGTACTTC. Translating gives CSARDRHTGTSYEQYF.